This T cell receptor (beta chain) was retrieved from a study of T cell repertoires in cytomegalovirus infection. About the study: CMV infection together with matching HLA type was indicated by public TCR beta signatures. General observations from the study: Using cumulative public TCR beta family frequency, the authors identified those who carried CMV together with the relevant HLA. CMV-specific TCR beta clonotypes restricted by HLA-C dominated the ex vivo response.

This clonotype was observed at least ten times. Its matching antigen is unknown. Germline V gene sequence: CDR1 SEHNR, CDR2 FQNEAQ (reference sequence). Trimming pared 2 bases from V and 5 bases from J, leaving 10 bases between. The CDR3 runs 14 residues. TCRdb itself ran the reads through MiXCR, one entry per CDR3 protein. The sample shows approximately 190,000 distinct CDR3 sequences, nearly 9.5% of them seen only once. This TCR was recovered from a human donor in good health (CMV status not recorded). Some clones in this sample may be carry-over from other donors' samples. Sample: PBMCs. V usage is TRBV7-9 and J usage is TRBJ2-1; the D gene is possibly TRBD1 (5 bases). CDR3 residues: CASSLTQDHNEQFF. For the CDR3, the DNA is TGTGCCAGCAGCTTAACACAGGACCACAATGAGCAGTTCTTC.